These T cell receptor beta chains were read from a single sample in a study of T cell responses to AZD1222 COVID-19 vaccine. Here immunoSEQ multiplex PCR was the method, and the copy in TCRdb shows in-frame clones only, minus some. The table includes about 100,000 clones, roughly 89% detected once. The source material was peripheral blood, sampled on day 0 of AZD1222 vaccination. The receptors come from an adult in good health. The CDR3 runs from the conserved cysteine through the conserved F or W. The D gene is left open where the match is weak. Some rows mark clone size as missing; the rest say once, few, many or name a class of expanded clone.

>TRBJ1-1|TRBV18|-|TRBD1|17
TGTGCCAGCTCACTCGAGACAGGGGCAGTAGGAGGCACTGAAGCTTTCTTT
CASSLETGAVGGTEAFF
>TRBJ1-4|TRBV28|-|-|17
TGTGCCAGCAGTTTATGGGATGGGGGGGTCGGTAGTGAAAAACTGTTTTTT
CASSLWDGGVGSEKLFF
>TRBJ2-2|TRBV28|-|-|14
TGTGCCAGCAGTTGGACTGCGAACACCGGGGAGCTGTTTTTT
CASSWTANTGELFF
>TRBJ1-1|TRBV19|-|-|16
TGTGCCAGTAAGGGGCTAGCGACCCCTTCGAACACTGAAGCTTTCTTT
CASKGLATPSNTEAFF
>TRBJ2-5|TRBV4-1|-|-|15
TGCGCCAGCAGCCAAGGGGCAGGGCGCCAAGAGACCCAGTACTTC
CASSQGAGRQETQYF
>TRBJ1-1|TRBV29-1|-|-|12
TGCAGCGTGGGGATCCAGGGCTTTGAAGCTTTCTTT
CSVGIQGFEAFF
>TRBJ1-2|TRBV6-5|-|TRBD1|15
TGTGCCAGCAGGTTTCCGGGACAGAGATACTATGGCTACACCTTC
CASRFPGQRYYGYTF
>TRBJ1-3|TRBV5-6|-|TRBD1|17
TGTGCCAGCAGCCTCCCGGGACAGGGGGCGATCGGAAACACCATATATTTT
CASSLPGQGAIGNTIYF
>TRBJ2-3|TRBV6-2/TRBV6-3|-|-|13
TGTGCCAGCAGTCCAGGTTTCCCAGATACGCAGTATTTT
CASSPGFPDTQYF
>TRBJ2-5|TRBV2|many|-|12
TGTGCCAGCAGTCGTTACCAAGAGACCCAGTACTTC
CASSRYQETQYF
>TRBJ1-2|TRBV9|-|-|15
TGTGCCAGCAGCGGGGGACAAGCGCTACGATATGGCTACACCTTC
CASSGGQALRYGYTF
>TRBJ1-1|TRBV4-2|-|TRBD1|16
TGTGCCAGCGGACAGGGGACAGGGGGATTGGACACTGAAGCTTTCTTT
CASGQGTGGLDTEAFF
>TRBJ1-1|TRBV10-2|-|TRBD1|16
TGCGCCAGCAGCCGAATAAACCGGGACAGGGGCACTGAAGCTTTCTTT
CASSRINRDRGTEAFF
>TRBJ2-7|TRBV5-4|-|TRBD1|14
TGTGCCAGCAGCGCCGGGACAGGGATCTACGAGCAGTACTTC
CASSAGTGIYEQYF
>TRBJ1-2|TRBV18|-|TRBD1|17
TGTGCCAGCTCACTCTCCGGCACAGGGGGCGTAGGCTATGGCTACACCTTC
CASSLSGTGGVGYGYTF
>TRBJ2-2|TRBV19|-|TRBD2|18
TGTGCCAGTAGTGACTGGCGGGGGGGGACCCCGAACACCGGGGAGCTGTTTTTT
CASSDWRGGTPNTGELFF
>TRBJ1-4|TRBV6-6|-|-|17
TGTGCCAGCAGTCCCAGGGGTCGCTACGCAACTAATGAAAAACTGTTTTTT
CASSPRGRYATNEKLFF
>TRBJ2-7|TRBV23-1|-|-|18
TGCGCCAGCAGTCAATCAAGTTCGGGCAGGGCCTGCTCCTACGAGCAGTACTTC
CASSQSSSGRACSYEQYF
>TRBJ1-2|TRBV24-1|-|-|14
TGTGCCACCAGTAGTGAAAGGGACAACTATGGCTACACCTTC
CATSSERDNYGYTF
>TRBJ1-1|TRBV6-4|-|-|13
TGTGCCAGCAGAGCCGCGGGGGGGACTGAAGCTTTCTTT
CASRAAGGTEAFF
>TRBJ2-1|TRBV5-1|-|-|15
TGCGCCAGCAGCTCTGGGACTCCGCTTTACAATGAGCAGTTCTTC
CASSSGTPLYNEQFF
>TRBJ1-2|TRBV4-1|-|-|15
TGCGCCAGCAGCCAACAGACAGGCCTGAACTATGGCTACACCTTC
CASSQQTGLNYGYTF
>TRBJ1-5|TRBV27|-|-|16
TGTGCCAGCAGTTCAAGGGGCTCGGGGGGAAATCAGCCCCAGCATTTT
CASSSRGSGGNQPQHF
>TRBJ2-1|TRBV27|-|TRBD2|18
TGTGCCAGCAGTTTATACCCCCAACTAGCGGGGGGCTACAATGAGCAGTTCTTC
CASSLYPQLAGGYNEQFF
>TRBJ2-7|TRBV7-2|-|-|15
TGTGCCAGCAGCTTAGATAGGGGGGGAAGGGGCGAGCAGTACTTC
CASSLDRGGRGEQYF
>TRBJ1-2|TRBV2|-|-|12
TGTGCCAGCAGTTGGGAGAGCTATGGCTACACCTTC
CASSWESYGYTF
>TRBJ1-5|TRBV7-9|-|TRBD1|15
TGTGCCAGCAGCCCACAGACAGGGAGGTTGGGACCCCAGCATTTT
CASSPQTGRLGPQHF
>TRBJ2-3|TRBV15|-|TRBD1|15
TGTGCCACCAGCTCCCGGACAGGGAGGATTTATACGCAGTATTTT
CATSSRTGRIYTQYF
>TRBJ1-5|TRBV19|-|-|14
TGTGCCAGTAGTATAGGGTCAGGGAATCAGCCCCAGCATTTT
CASSIGSGNQPQHF
>TRBJ2-1|TRBV29-1|-|TRBD2|12
TGCAGCGTGGAGCGGGGTCGGAATGAGCAGTTCTTC
CSVERGRNEQFF
>TRBJ1-1|TRBV7-3|-|-|14
TGTGCCAGCAGCTTAAGAGGTGGGCAGGATGAAGCTTTCTTT
CASSLRGGQDEAFF
>TRBJ1-3|TRBV18|few|-|16
TGTGCCAGCTCACCGGGGGCGGGCTCGACTGGAAACACCATATATTTT
CASSPGAGSTGNTIYF
>TRBJ1-6|TRBV5-1|-|TRBD1|16
TGCGCCAGCAGCTTGGGGACAGGGTTTGGTAATTCACCCCTCCACTTT
CASSLGTGFGNSPLHF
>TRBJ2-7|TRBV6-2/TRBV6-3|-|-|13
TGTGCCAGCAGTTACTCTCCGGGAACCGAGCAGTACTTC
CASSYSPGTEQYF
>TRBJ2-5|TRBV4-2|-|TRBD2|17
TGTGCCAGCAGCCAAGAAGGGCGAGCGGGGGGGCCGGAGACCCAGTACTTC
CASSQEGRAGGPETQYF
>TRBJ1-2|TRBV6-5|-|-|15
TGTGCCAGCAGTCGCGGGACTCTGGGACGGTATGGCTACACCTTC
CASSRGTLGRYGYTF
>TRBJ1-4|TRBV28|-|-|13
TGTGCCAGCAGTGAACCGGGGACCCCTCTACTGTTTTTT
CASSEPGTPLLFF
>TRBJ1-2|TRBV9|-|-|13
TGTGCCAGCAGCGTTGGCCAGAACTATGGCTACACCTTC
CASSVGQNYGYTF
>TRBJ1-2|TRBV5-1|-|TRBD1|15
TGCGCCAGCAGCTTGGGGAACAACAGGGGCTATGGCTACACCTTC
CASSLGNNRGYGYTF
>TRBJ2-5|TRBV18|-|-|13
TGTGCCAGCTCACTTTGGAACCAAGAGACCCAGTACTTC
CASSLWNQETQYF
>TRBJ2-7|TRBV25-1|-|-|11
TGTGCCAGCAGTGGTTTAGAGGAGCAGTACTTC
CASSGLEEQYF
>TRBJ1-1|TRBV20-1|-|-|11
TGCAGTGCTAGCCAGGGGATTGAAGCTTTCTTT
CSASQGIEAFF
>TRBJ2-1|TRBV24-1|-|TRBD1|14
TGTGCCACCAGGGACAGGGGACCCTACAATGAGCAGTTCTTC
CATRDRGPYNEQFF